The rows below give T cell receptor beta chains drawn from one sample of a study of OX40 agonist ivuxolimab in advanced cancers. The method was immunoSEQ multiplex PCR; TCRdb's version includes in-frame clones alone and lacks a portion of them. This table holds some 80,000 clones, over 80% found once. Material: CD4+ or CD8+ T cells sorted from blood, obtained in a trial of the OX40 agonist ivuxolimab. The receptors come from an adult with an advanced solid tumor such as melanoma, head and neck, liver or kidney cancer. CDR3s leave out the opening cysteine and the closing phenylalanine or tryptophan. Fields, in order: V gene, J gene, CDR3 protein.

V gene: TRBV9
J gene: TRBJ1-4
CDR3 protein: ASSGATGQSEKLF

V gene: TRBV14
J gene: TRBJ2-3
CDR3 protein: ASSQVQGWADTQY

V gene: TRBV9
J gene: TRBJ2-7
CDR3 protein: ASSAGQGSHEQY

V gene: TRBV10-3
J gene: TRBJ1-3
CDR3 protein: AISELWTDPSGNTIY

V gene: TRBV5-5
J gene: TRBJ2-1
CDR3 protein: ASSQTGVGGYNEQF

V gene: TRBV27
J gene: TRBJ2-7
CDR3 protein: ASSLSKIPDTYEQY

V gene: TRBV19
J gene: TRBJ2-1
CDR3 protein: ASNTGQGAGQF

V gene: TRBV10-3
J gene: TRBJ2-1
CDR3 protein: AISHAGTHNEQF

V gene: TRBV4-1
J gene: TRBJ1-1
CDR3 protein: ASSQSATGRTEAF

V gene: TRBV5-1
J gene: TRBJ2-7
CDR3 protein: ASSLERQGAYYEQY

V gene: TRBV13
J gene: TRBJ1-5
CDR3 protein: ASSSRSEPGNQPQH

V gene: TRBV27
J gene: TRBJ2-2
CDR3 protein: ASSLGAWSPGELF

V gene: TRBV4-1
J gene: TRBJ2-7
CDR3 protein: ASSQDSGGFYEQY

V gene: TRBV7-9
J gene: TRBJ2-5
CDR3 protein: AGLLAGGETQY

V gene: TRBV19
J gene: TRBJ2-2
CDR3 protein: ASGSGPGELF

V gene: TRBV13
J gene: TRBJ1-1
CDR3 protein: ASSLRNPDTEAF

V gene: TRBV19
J gene: TRBJ1-1
CDR3 protein: ASSEPYRGETEAF

V gene: TRBV15
J gene: TRBJ2-2
CDR3 protein: ATSSPTRPGQGSPGELF

V gene: TRBV27
J gene: TRBJ2-7
CDR3 protein: ASSLPGTTFYEQY

V gene: TRBV4-3
J gene: TRBJ1-2
CDR3 protein: ASSQMGQGKGYT

V gene: TRBV7-9
J gene: TRBJ1-1
CDR3 protein: ASSSALNTEAF

V gene: TRBV30
J gene: TRBJ1-2
CDR3 protein: AWRGFLDRGSRLMLSGGYT